This TCR beta chain derives from a study of CD8+CD57+ T cells in acquired aplastic anemia. Study as a whole: DNA per sorted CD4+ or CD8+ sample ranged about 0.2 to 30 ug, averaging roughly 3.2 ug. Study-level results: Controls and patients did not differ significantly in CD8+ Simpson's diversity. Some 29 shared CD8+ CDR3s appeared highly expressed within patients' immunodominant clones.

A remark on this clonotype: The target antigen is unknown.

Genomic DNA served as template for TCR beta VDJ and CDR3 profiling. In TCRdb, the reads were re-called with MiXCR into one record per CDR3 protein. The sample carries 400,000 to 600,000 distinct CDR3 sequences, about a third recorded once. An expansion of CD8+CD57+ cells by flow cytometry had been shown in patients chosen for sequencing. Patients had not yet gotten any therapy when their blood was taken for sampling. Germline CDR1 MRHNA, CDR2 SNTAGT. With 7 bases removed from V and 5 bases from J, the gap between germline ends came to 14 bases. The CDR3 is 13 residues long. The specimen sequenced was sorted CD4+, CD8+, or CD8+CD57+ T cells (not recorded which) from PBMCs. The receptor was derived from a human donor with aplastic anemia. The J gene is TRBJ2-5, the V gene TRBV6-4; D may be TRBD1 (7 bases). The CDR3 DNA reads as TGTGCCAGCATACTACAGGGGAGGGAGACCCAGTACTTC. Translating it yields CASILQGRETQYF.